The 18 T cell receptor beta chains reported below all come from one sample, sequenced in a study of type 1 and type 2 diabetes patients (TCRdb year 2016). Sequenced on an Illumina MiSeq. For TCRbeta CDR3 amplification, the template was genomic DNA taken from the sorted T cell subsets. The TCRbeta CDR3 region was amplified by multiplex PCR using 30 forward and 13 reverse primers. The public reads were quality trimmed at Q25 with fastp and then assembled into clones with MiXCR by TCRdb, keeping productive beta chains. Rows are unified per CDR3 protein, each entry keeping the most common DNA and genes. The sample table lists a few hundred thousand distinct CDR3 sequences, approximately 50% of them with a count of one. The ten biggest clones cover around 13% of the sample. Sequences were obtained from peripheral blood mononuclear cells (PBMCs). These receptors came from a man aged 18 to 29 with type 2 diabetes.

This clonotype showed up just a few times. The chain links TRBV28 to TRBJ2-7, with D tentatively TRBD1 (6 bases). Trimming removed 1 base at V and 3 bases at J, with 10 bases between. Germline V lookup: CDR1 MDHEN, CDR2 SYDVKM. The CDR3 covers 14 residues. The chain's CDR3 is CASSLLGQSYEQYF. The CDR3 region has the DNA TGTGCCAGCAGTTTATTAGGACAGAGCTACGAGCAGTACTTC.

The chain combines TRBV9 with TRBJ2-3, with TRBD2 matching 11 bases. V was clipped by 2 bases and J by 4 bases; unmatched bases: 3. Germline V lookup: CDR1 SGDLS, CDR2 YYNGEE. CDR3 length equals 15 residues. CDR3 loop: CASSVSGGAPDTQYF. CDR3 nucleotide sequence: TGTGCCAGCAGCGTTAGCGGGGGGGCCCCAGATACGCAGTATTTT.

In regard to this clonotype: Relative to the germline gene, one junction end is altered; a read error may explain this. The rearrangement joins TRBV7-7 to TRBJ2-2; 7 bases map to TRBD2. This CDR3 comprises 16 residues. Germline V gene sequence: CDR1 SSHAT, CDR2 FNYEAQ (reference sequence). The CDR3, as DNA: TGTGCTAGCAGCCCCAGAAGTGGGAGGGACACCGGGGAGCTGTTTTTT. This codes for CASSPRSGRDTGELFF.

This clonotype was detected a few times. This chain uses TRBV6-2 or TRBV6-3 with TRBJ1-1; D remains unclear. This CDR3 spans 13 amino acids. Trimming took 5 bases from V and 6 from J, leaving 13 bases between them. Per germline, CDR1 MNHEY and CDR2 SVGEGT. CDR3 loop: CASSDPVCPEAFF. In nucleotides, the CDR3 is TGTGCCAGCAGTGACCCGGTGTGCCCTGAAGCTTTCTTT.

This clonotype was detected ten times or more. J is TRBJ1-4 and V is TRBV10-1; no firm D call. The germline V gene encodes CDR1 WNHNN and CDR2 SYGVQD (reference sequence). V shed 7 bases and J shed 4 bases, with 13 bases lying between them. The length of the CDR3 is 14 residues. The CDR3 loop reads CASTVTVYNEKLFF. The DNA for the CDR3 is TGCGCCAGCACGGTCACAGTCTATAATGAAAAACTGTTTTTT.

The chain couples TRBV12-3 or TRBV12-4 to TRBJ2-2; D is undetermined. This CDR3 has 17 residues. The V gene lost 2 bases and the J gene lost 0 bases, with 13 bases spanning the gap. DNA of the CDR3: TGTGCCAGCAGTTTACTACCGGGCCAGGCGAACACCGGGGAGCTGTTTTTT. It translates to CASSLLPGQANTGELFF.

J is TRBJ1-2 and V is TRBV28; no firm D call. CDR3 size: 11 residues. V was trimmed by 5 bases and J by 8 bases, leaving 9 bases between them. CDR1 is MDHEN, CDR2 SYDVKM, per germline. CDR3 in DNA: TGTGCCAGCAGTCCCCAGGAGGGCTACACCTTC. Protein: CASSPQEGYTF.

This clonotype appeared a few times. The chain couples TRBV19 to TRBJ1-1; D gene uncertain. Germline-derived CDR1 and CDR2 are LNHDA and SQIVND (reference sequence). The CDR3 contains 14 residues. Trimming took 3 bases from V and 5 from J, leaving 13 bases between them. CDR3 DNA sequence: TGTGCCAGTAGTATTGCCAGGCGGGGTACTGAAGCTTTCTTT. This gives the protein CASSIARRGTEAFF.

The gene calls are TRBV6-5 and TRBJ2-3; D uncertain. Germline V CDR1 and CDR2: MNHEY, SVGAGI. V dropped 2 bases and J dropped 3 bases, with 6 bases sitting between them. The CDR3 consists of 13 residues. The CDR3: CASSYRITDTQYF. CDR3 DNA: TGTGCCAGCAGTTACCGAATTACAGATACGCAGTATTTT.

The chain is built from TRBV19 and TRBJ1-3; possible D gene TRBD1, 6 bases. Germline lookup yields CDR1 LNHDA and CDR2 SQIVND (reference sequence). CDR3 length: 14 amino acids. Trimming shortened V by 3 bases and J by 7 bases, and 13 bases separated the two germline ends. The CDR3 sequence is CASSIGGARNTIYF. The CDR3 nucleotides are TGTGCCAGTAGTATCGGGGGGGCGCGGAACACCATATATTTT.

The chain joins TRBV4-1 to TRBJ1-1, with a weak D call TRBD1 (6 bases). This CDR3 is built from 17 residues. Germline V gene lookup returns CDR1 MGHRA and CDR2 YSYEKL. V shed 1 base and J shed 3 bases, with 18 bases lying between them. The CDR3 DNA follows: TGCGCCAGCAGCCAAGCCACAAGGGGGGTGGCGGACACTGAAGCTTTCTTT. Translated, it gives CASSQATRGVADTEAFF.

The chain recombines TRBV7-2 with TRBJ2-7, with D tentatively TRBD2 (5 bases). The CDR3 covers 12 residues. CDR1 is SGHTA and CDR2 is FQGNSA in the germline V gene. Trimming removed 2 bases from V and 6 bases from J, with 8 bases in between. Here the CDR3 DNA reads TGTGCCAGCAGCTTACTAGCAGGCGAGCAGTACTTC. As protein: CASSLLAGEQYF.

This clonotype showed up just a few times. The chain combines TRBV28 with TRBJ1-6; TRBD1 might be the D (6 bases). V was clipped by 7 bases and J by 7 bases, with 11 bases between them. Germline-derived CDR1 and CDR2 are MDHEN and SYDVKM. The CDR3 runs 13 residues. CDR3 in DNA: TGTGCCAGCACTCGGGGGCTGAATTCACCCCTCCACTTT. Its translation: CASTRGLNSPLHF.

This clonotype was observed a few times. The CDR3 coding sequence is TGTGCCAGCTCCCCGGGAGGGTTCGATGAGCAGTTCTTC. Residues: CASSPGGFDEQFF. V usage is TRBV6-6 and J usage is TRBJ2-1; TRBD2 agrees at 8 bases. The CDR3 length is 13 residues. Germline CDR1 reads MNHNY; CDR2 reads SVGAGI (reference sequence). V shed 8 bases, J shed 8 bases, and the junction held 8 bases outside the gene matches.

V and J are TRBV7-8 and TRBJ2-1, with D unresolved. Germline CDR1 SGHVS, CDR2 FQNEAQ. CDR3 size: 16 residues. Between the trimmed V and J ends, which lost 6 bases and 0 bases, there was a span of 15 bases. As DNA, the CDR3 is TGTGCCAGCAGAGAAAGGCAGTCGAGCTCCTACAATGAGCAGTTCTTC. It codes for CASRERQSSSYNEQFF.

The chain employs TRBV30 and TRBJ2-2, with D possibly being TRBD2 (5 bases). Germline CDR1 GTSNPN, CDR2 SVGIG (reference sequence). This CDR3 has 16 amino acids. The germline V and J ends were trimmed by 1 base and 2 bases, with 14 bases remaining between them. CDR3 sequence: CAWSGVSDTNTGELFF. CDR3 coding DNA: TGTGCCTGGAGTGGGGTTAGCGATACAAACACCGGGGAGCTGTTTTTT.

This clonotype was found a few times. CDR3 sequence: CASSLEVKGKEAFF. The CDR3 DNA reads TGTGCCAGCAGCTTAGAAGTTAAGGGGAAGGAGGCTTTCTTT. The chain carries TRBV7-6 and TRBJ1-1; D perhaps matches TRBD1 (5 bases). Germline CDR1 reads SGHVS; CDR2 reads FNYEAQ. V was pared by 1 base and J by 11 bases, with 17 bases between. This CDR3 region has 14 residues.

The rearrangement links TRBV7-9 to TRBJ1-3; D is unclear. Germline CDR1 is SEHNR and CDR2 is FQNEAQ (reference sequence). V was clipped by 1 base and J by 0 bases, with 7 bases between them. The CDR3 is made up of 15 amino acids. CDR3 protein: CASSLVETSGNTIYF. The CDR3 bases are TGTGCCAGCAGCTTAGTGGAGACCTCTGGAAACACCATATATTTT.